The clone carrying this TCR beta chain was seen ten or more times. These data are taken from a study of blood T cells in healthy people across ages. For the second PCR, which ran for about 6 to 11 cycles, a sample-barcoded 5' primer and a J-beta primer mix were used. TCRdb redid the calling of the 5' RACE reads with MiXCR, one entry per CDR3 protein. Altogether about 970,000 distinct CDR3 sequences are present, roughly 51% being singletons, with the ten largest covering over 20%. J gave up 6 bases and V 6 bases, and 8 bases lay outside the gene matches. In germline, CDR1 is SGHTA, CDR2 FQGNSA. The CDR3 length is 15 residues.

The chain carries TRBV7-2 and TRBJ2-1, with 10 positions matching TRBD2. The origin of this receptor is a woman in her sixties or seventies in good health. Sample: blood. The CDR3 sequence is CASSPSGRASNEQFF. In DNA form, the CDR3 reads TGTGCCAGCAGTCCAAGCGGGAGGGCCTCCAATGAGCAGTTCTTC.